Presented here are 12 T cell receptor beta chains from one specimen sequenced in a study of OX40 agonist ivuxolimab in advanced cancers. Libraries were prepared by immunoSEQ multiplex PCR; TCRdb keeps only in-frame clonotypes and omits some of them. The data contain roughly 50,000 clones, approximately 88% of them singletons. The sequencing used CD4+ or CD8+ T cells sorted from blood, collected in a trial of the OX40 agonist ivuxolimab. The receptors here all came from an adult with an advanced solid tumor such as melanoma, head and neck, liver or kidney cancer.

A single count supports this clone. The V and J genes are TRBV7-7 and TRBJ2-5; 7 nucleotides align to TRBD1. Per germline, CDR1 SSHAT and CDR2 FNYEAQ (reference sequence). The CDR3 loop spans 12 amino acids. V lost 5 bases to trimming and J lost 7 bases; unmatched junction nucleotides: 4. CDR3: CASSPDRVTQYF. The CDR3 DNA is TGTGCCAGCAGCCCAGACAGGGTGACCCAGTACTTC.

A single count supports this clone. The genes are TRBV5-4 and TRBJ2-1; 11 nucleotides agree with TRBD2. V lost 3 bases to trimming and J lost 4 bases; unmatched junction nucleotides: 3. The CDR3 extends over 15 amino acids. The V gene's germline CDR1 is SGHNT and CDR2 YYREEE (reference sequence). The CDR3 reads CASSSGTSGYNEQFF. The DNA for the CDR3 is TGTGCCAGCAGCTCCGGGACTAGCGGATACAATGAGCAGTTCTTC.

The genes are TRBV18 and TRBJ1-1; maybe TRBD1 (5 bases). V lost 3 bases, J lost 8 bases, and 19 bases lay in between. Germline-derived CDR1 and CDR2 are KGHSH and LQKENI. The CDR3 length is 15 residues. The DNA of the CDR3 is TGTGCCAGCTCACCCTTCAGCGGGACGGGGATGGAAGCTTTCTTT. It is translated as CASSPFSGTGMEAFF.

This clone was seen a few times. Written as DNA, the CDR3 is TGTGCCTGGAGTTTGGACAGGGGCTCCTATGGCTACACCTTC. Amino acids: CAWSLDRGSYGYTF. This chain joins TRBV30 and TRBJ1-2; TRBD1 matches 9 bases. Germline values: CDR1 GTSNPN, CDR2 SVGIG (reference sequence). This CDR3 contains 14 residues. With 2 bases clipped from V and 4 bases from J, the junction kept 5 bases outside the gene matches. The entire variable domain, with the rest obtained from reference TRBV30 and TRBJ1-2, is as follows: SQTIHQWPATLVQPVGSPLSLECTVEGTSNPNLYWYRQAAGRGLQLLFYSVGIGQISSEVPQNLSASRPQDRQFILSSKKLLLSDSGFYLCAWSLDRGSYGYTFGSGTRLTVV.

This chain connects TRBV28 to TRBJ1-1; the D is unclear. The V end lost 6 bases, the J end lost 11 bases, and 13 bases lay between the germline ends. There are 11 residues in the CDR3. The V gene's germline CDR1 is MDHEN and CDR2 SYDVKM. The CDR3 bases are TGTGCCAGCAGCTCACCCGAGCAGGCTTTCTTT. This gives the protein CASSSPEQAFF.

The chain is built from TRBV4-1 and TRBJ1-3; tentative D call: TRBD1 (6 bases). The CDR3 is made up of 15 amino acids. V lost 3 bases, J lost 4 bases, and 13 bases lay in between. Looked up from germline, CDR1 is MGHRA and CDR2 is YSYEKL. This CDR3 reads CASSQLGGAGNTIYF. The CDR3 DNA is TGCGCCAGCAGCCAGCTTGGGGGCGCCGGAAACACCATATATTTT.

The chain joins TRBV28 to TRBJ2-7; 10 positions agree with TRBD1. The CDR3 length is 16 residues. J was trimmed by 2 bases and V by 5 bases; bases with no gene match: 9. Germline V gene data show CDR1 as MDHEN and CDR2 as SYDVKM. The CDR3 loop is CASSTQGTGATYEQYV. CDR3 nucleotides: TGTGCCAGCAGTACCCAAGGGACAGGGGCGACCTACGAGCAGTACGTC.

This clone is a singleton in its sample. V and J are TRBV5-1 and TRBJ2-7; 8 nucleotides agree with TRBD2. The germline V gene has CDR1 SGHRS and CDR2 YFSETQ. V shed 2 bases, J shed 7 bases, and the junction held 8 bases outside the gene matches. This CDR3 contains 14 residues. As DNA, the CDR3 is TGCGCCAGCAGCTTCGGCGGGGGGTTGGGGGAGCAGTACGTC. Its translation is CASSFGGGLGEQYV.

The chain combines TRBV4-3 with TRBJ1-1; TRBD1 might be the D (6 bases). Germline CDR1 is LGHNA and CDR2 is YSLEER. This CDR3 is 18 amino acids long. The V end lost 2 bases, the J end lost 5 bases, and 24 bases lay between the germline ends. The CDR3 coding sequence is TGCGCCAGCAGCCAATTCTTGTTTTCGCCGGACAGATCAACTGAAGCTTTCTTT. Protein: CASSQFLFSPDRSTEAFF.

In its sample, this clone was seen a few times. J is TRBJ1-2 and V is TRBV20-1; D is unclear. Trimming pared 5 bases from V and 3 bases from J, leaving 7 bases between. CDR1 is DFQATT, CDR2 SNEGSKA, per germline (reference sequence). CDR3 length: 11 amino acids. CDR3 sequence (DNA): TGCAGTGCTGCCGGTGACTATGGCTACACCTTC. Protein product: CSAAGDYGYTF.

V and J are TRBV18 and TRBJ1-1; D not resolved. V shed 3 bases and J shed 3 bases, with 8 bases lying between them. Germline V gives CDR1 KGHSH, CDR2 LQKENI. This CDR3 has 13 amino acids. The CDR3 protein is CASSPDGDTEAFF. The CDR3 DNA sequence: TGTGCCAGCTCACCGGACGGTGACACTGAAGCTTTCTTT.

V gene TRBV19 combines with J gene TRBJ1-4, with D tentatively TRBD1 (5 bases). V shed 4 bases and J shed 0 bases, with 9 bases lying between them. Germline V CDR1 and CDR2: LNHDA, SQIVND (reference sequence). This CDR3 is 15 amino acids long. The CDR3: CASSSVGATNEKLFF. CDR3 DNA: TGTGCCAGTAGTAGCGTGGGGGCAACTAATGAAAAACTGTTTTTT.